The source of this T cell receptor beta chain is a study of blood T cell repertoires in COVID-19. Whole-study context: From T cells, B-cell-depleted T cells, or PBMCs came the material, which was cDNA or gDNA.

In the authors' methods: The authors estimated nucleated cell counts from reference gene primer amplification. Sequenced by immunoSEQ multiplex PCR; TCRdb stores in-frame clones only, minus some. The DNA gave D and trimming, while V, J and clone size come from that table. Of hundreds of thousands of clones in the sample, roughly 90% are singletons; the top ten hold 0.7% to 0.85%. Per germline, CDR1 MNHEY and CDR2 SMNVEV (reference sequence). The CDR3 consists of 15 residues. J was trimmed by 8 bases and V by 2 bases; bases with no gene match: 7. The chain recombines TRBV27 with TRBJ2-2; 8 nucleotides agree with TRBD2. The origin of this receptor is a woman in her twenties or thirties with acute or convalescent COVID-19. Sequencing used peripheral blood. The chain's CDR3 is CASSLGTSNLGELFF. Written as DNA, the CDR3 is TGTGCCAGCAGTTTAGGGACTAGTAACTTAGGGGAGCTGTTTTTT.